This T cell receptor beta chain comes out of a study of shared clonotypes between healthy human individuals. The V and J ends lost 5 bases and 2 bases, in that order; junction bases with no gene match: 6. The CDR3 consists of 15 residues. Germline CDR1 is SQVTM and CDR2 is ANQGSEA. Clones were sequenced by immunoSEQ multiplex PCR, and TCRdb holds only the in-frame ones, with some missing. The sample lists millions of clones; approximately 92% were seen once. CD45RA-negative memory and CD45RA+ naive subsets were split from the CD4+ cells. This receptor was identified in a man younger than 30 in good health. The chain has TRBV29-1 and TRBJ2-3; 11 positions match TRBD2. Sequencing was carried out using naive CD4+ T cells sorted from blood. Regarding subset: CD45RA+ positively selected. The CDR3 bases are TGCAGCGTTAGTGGACTAGCGGGCCTCACAGATACGCAGTATTTT. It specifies CSVSGLAGLTDTQYF.